This T cell receptor (beta chain) was profiled in a study of glioma-infiltrating T cells after dendritic cell vaccination. Amplification used 60 V beta primers and 13 J beta primers. The table came from immunoSEQ multiplex PCR; TCRdb's copy has only in-frame clones and leaves some out. In the table there are roughly 85,000 clones, 85% of which are singletons. There are 17 residues in the CDR3. After removal of 2 bases from V and 4 bases from J, the junction contained 4 bases not matched to a gene. Germline V gene lookup returns CDR1 MDHEN and CDR2 SYDVKM. Time point specified: after dendritic cell vaccination, including at tumor progression/relapse.

The chain combines TRBV28 with TRBJ2-2; 13 bases fit TRBD2. The TCR comes from a human donor with glioblastoma. Specimen: blood, collected after dendritic cell vaccination. In DNA form, the CDR3 reads TGTGCCAGCAGTTTAGACGGACTAGCGGGAGCCACCGGGGAGCTGTTTTTT. It translates to CASSLDGLAGATGELFF. The variable domain in full, completed from reference TRBV28 and TRBJ2-2, reads DVKVTQSSRYLVKRTGEKVFLECVQDMDHENMFWYRQDPGLGLRLIYFSYDVKMKEKGDIPEGYSVSREKKERFSLILESASTNQTSMYLCASSLDGLAGATGELFFGEGSRLTVL.